The present entry profiles one T cell receptor (beta chain) with its context. The data belong to a study of cytomegalovirus exposure and HLA in healthy donors. Germline loops: CDR1 MNHEY, CDR2 SVGAGI. Trimming removed 7 bases from V and 1 base from J; junction bases left unmatched: 9. The CDR3 runs 15 residues. PCR used 60 Vbeta primers and 13 Jbeta primers. Profiling relied on immunoSEQ multiplex PCR, and the TCRdb table lists in-frame clones only, not all of them. The sample yields approximately 150,000 clones, over 60% seen once. This TCR derives from a female donor in good health and CMV-seronegative. What was sequenced was PBMCs. V gene TRBV6-5 combines with J gene TRBJ1-1; 7 bases are a match to TRBD1. The CDR3 region is CASIQPRGSNTEAFF. CDR3 bases: TGTGCCAGCATACAACCCAGGGGGTCGAACACTGAAGCTTTCTTT.